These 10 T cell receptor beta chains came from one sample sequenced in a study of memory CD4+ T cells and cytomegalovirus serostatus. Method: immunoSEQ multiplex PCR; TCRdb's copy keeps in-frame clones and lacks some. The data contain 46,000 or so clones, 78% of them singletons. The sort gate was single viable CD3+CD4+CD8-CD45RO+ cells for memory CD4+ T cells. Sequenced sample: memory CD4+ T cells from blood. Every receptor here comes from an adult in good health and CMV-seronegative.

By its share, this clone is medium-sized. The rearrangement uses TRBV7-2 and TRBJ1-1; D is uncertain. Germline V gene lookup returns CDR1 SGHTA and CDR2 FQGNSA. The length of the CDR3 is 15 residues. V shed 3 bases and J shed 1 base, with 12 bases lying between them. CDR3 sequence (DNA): TGTGCCAGCAGCTTCGACCCTGCGAGGAACACTGAAGCTTTCTTT. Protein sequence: CASSFDPARNTEAFF.

CDR3 in DNA: TGTGCCAGCAGCCTCGTTGGATGGACAGGCTACAATGAGCAGTTCTTC. As protein: CASSLVGWTGYNEQFF. The chain employs TRBV7-9 and TRBJ2-1; 7 bases align to TRBD1. Germline V gene lookup returns CDR1 SEHNR and CDR2 FQNEAQ (reference sequence). V dropped 5 bases and J dropped 3; count of bases not matched to a gene: 10. CDR3 size: 16 residues.

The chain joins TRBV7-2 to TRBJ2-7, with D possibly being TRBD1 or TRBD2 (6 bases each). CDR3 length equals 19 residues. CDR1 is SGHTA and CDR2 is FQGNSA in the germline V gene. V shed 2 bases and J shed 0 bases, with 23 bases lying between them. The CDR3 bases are TGTGCCAGCAGCTTATGGAGGGGGAATACCATGGTTAGCTCCTACGAGCAGTACTTC. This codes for CASSLWRGNTMVSSYEQYF.

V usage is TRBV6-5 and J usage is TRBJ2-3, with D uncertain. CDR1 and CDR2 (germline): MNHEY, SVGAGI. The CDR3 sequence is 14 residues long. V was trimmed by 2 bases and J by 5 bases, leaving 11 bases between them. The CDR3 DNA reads TGTGCCAGCAGTTACAAAGAAAGTATAGATACGCAGTATTTT. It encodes CASSYKESIDTQYF.

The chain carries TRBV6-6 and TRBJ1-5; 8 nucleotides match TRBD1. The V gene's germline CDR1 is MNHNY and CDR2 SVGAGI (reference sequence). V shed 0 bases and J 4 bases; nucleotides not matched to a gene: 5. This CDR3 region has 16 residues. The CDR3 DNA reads TGTGCCAGCAGTTACTCACAGGGGGGCAGGAATCAGCCCCAGCATTTT. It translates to CASSYSQGGRNQPQHF.

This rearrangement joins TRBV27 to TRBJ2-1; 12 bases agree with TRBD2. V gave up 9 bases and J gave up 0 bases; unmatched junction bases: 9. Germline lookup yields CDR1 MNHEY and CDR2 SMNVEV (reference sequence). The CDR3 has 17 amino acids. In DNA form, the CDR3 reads TGTGCCAGTAGACTAGCGGGGGCGACCGTCTCCTACAATGAGCAGTTCTTC. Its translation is CASRLAGATVSYNEQFF.

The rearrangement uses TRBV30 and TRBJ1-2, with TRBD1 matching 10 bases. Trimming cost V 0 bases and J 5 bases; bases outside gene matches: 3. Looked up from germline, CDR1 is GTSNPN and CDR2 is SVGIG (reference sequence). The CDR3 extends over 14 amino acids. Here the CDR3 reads CAWSVGQGVYGYTF. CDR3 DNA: TGTGCCTGGAGTGTCGGACAGGGGGTTTATGGCTACACCTTC.

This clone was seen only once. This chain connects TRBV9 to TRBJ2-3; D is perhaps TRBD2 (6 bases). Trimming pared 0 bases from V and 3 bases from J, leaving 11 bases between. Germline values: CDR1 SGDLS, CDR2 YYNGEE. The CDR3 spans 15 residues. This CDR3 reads CASSVDSGGTDTQYF. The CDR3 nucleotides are TGTGCCAGCAGCGTAGATAGTGGGGGGACAGATACGCAGTATTTT.

In DNA form, the CDR3 reads TGCGCCAGCAGCTCCCCTACCGGGACAGCCACCGGGGAGCTGTTTTTT. It is translated as CASSSPTGTATGELFF. The chain is built from TRBV5-1 and TRBJ2-2; 7 nucleotides align to TRBD1. The length of the CDR3 is 16 residues. Per germline, CDR1 SGHRS and CDR2 YFSETQ. J lost 4 bases, V lost 3 bases, and 9 bases had no gene match.

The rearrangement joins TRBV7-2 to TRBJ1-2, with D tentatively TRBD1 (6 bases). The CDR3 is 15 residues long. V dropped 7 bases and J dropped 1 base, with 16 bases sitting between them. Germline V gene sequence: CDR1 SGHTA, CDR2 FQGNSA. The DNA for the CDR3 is TGTGCCAGCACCACCGGACAGATTAATAACTATGGCTACACCTTC. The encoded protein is CASTTGQINNYGYTF.